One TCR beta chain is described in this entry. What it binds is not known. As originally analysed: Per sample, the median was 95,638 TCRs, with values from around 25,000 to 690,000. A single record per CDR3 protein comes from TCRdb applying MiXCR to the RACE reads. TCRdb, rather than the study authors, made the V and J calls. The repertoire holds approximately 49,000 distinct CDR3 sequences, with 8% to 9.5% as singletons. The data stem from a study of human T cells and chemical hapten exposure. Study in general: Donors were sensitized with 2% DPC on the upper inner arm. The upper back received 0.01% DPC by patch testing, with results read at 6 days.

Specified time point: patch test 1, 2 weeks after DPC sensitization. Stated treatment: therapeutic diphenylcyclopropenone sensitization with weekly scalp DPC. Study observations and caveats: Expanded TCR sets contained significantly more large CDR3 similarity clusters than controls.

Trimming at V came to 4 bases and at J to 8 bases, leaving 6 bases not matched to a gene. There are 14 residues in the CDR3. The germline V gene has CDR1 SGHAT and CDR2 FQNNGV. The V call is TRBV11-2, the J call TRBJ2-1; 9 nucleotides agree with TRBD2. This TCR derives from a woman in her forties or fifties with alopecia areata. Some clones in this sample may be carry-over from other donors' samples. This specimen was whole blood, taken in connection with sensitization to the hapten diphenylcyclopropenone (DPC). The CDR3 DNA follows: TGTGCCAGCAGCTGGGCGGGAGGGGTTGATGAGCAGTTCTTC. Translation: CASSWAGGVDEQFF.